Listed here are 31 T cell receptor beta chains from one sample, sequenced in a study of T-cell memory formation after mild COVID-19. MiXCR, run by TCRdb on the 5' RACE reads, gives a single entry per CDR3 protein. The repertoire has tens of thousands of distinct CDR3 sequences, roughly 7.2% of them found once; the top ten carry roughly 1.4%. The sample taken for sequencing was PBMCs or a T cell subset sorted from them (not recorded which). Receptors originate from a man aged 18 to 30 who had mild COVID-19 (a few samples of this study predate the infection). Cell type and time point are not known.

This rearrangement joins TRBV4-3 to TRBJ1-6; no clear D. Trimming stripped 3 bases from V and 10 bases from J, with 13 bases between. Per germline, CDR1 LGHNA and CDR2 YSLEER. The CDR3 contains 14 residues. CDR3 nucleotide sequence: TGCGCCAGCAGCCAGGCGGGATTAGTATCACCCCTCCACTTT. Translated: CASSQAGLVSPLHF.

This clonotype was recorded many times. The chain recombines TRBV5-1 with TRBJ2-3, with D uncertain. The germline V gene encodes CDR1 SGHRS and CDR2 YFSETQ. V dropped 0 bases and J dropped 6 bases, with 5 bases sitting between them. There are 12 residues in the CDR3. CDR3 region: CASSLDGDTQYF. The CDR3 coding sequence is TGCGCCAGCAGCTTGGACGGGGATACGCAGTATTTT. Together with reference TRBV5-1 and TRBJ2-3, the CDR3 gives the full variable domain: KAGVTQTPRYLIKTRGQQVTLSCSPISGHRSVSWYQQTPGQGLQFLFEYFSETQRNKGNFPGRFSGRQFSNSRSEMNVSTLELGDSALYLCASSLDGDTQYFGPGTRLTVL.

This clonotype was observed a handful of times. Mismatch with germline at one junction end may stem from a read error. V usage is TRBV20-1 and J usage is TRBJ2-3; tentatively, D is TRBD2 (5 bases). Germline CDR1 DFQATT, CDR2 SNEGSKA (reference sequence). The CDR3 spans 12 residues. The CDR3 loop is CSARDGPETNFF. CDR3 DNA sequence: TGCAGTGCTAGAGATGGGCCAGAGACTAACTTTTTT.

This clonotype appeared many times. The chain combines TRBV6-6 with TRBJ2-3, with 15 bases aligning to TRBD2. The J segment lost 2 bases and the V segment lost 6 bases, leaving 9 bases of the junction unmatched. Per the germline V gene, CDR1 is MNHNY and CDR2 is SVGAGI (reference sequence). This CDR3 comprises 18 residues. CDR3 sequence reads: CASRGLAGGRGATDTQYF. For the CDR3, the DNA is TGTGCCAGCAGGGGACTAGCGGGGGGCCGCGGGGCCACAGATACGCAGTATTTT.

This chain joins TRBV6-5 and TRBJ2-5; D perhaps matches TRBD2 (7 bases). V was clipped by 7 bases and J by 7 bases, with 19 bases between them. This CDR3 is 14 amino acids long. CDR1 and CDR2 from the germline V gene are MNHEY and SVGAGI. The CDR3 DNA is TGTGCCAGCACGTCGGGGGGCAAGCCGTGGACCCAGTACTTC. It codes for CASTSGGKPWTQYF.

This clonotype was seen ten or more times. This sequence joins TRBV7-3 and TRBJ2-3; the D is unclear. V gave up 1 base and J gave up 4 bases, with 9 bases separating them. The CDR3 spans 14 residues. From germline, CDR1 is SGHTA and CDR2 FQGTGA. CDR3 protein: CASSLKTIPDTQYF. CDR3 in DNA: TGTGCCAGCAGCTTAAAGACCATCCCAGATACGCAGTATTTT.

This sequence joins TRBV7-2 and TRBJ1-6; the D gene is possibly TRBD1 (6 bases). Trimming took off 0 bases at V and 10 bases at J, with 13 bases between the two ends. This CDR3 is 15 amino acids long. Germline CDR1 reads SGHTA; CDR2 reads FQGNSA. The CDR3 spells CASSLASGAGSPLHF. The CDR3 DNA reads TGTGCCAGCAGCTTAGCTTCAGGGGCAGGGTCACCCCTCCACTTT.

This clonotype was observed at least ten times. V is TRBV7-2 and J is TRBJ1-5; TRBD1 might be the D (5 bases). CDR3 length: 15 amino acids. Trimming pared 5 bases from V and 5 bases from J, leaving 16 bases between. Per the germline V gene, CDR1 is SGHTA and CDR2 is FQGNSA. The CDR3, as DNA: TGTGCCAGCAGCCCCCACGGGGGTCGAGATCAGCCCCAGCATTTT. This codes for CASSPHGGRDQPQHF.

The V call is TRBV24-1, the J call TRBJ1-2; D not certain. V lost 1 base to trimming and J lost 4 bases, with 3 bases between them. Germline CDR1 KGHDR, CDR2 SFDVKD. The CDR3 loop spans 12 amino acids. CDR3 protein: CATSDFSYGYTF. CDR3 bases: TGTGCCACCAGTGATTTTTCCTATGGCTACACCTTC.

CDR3 DNA: TGTGCCAGCAGTCGAGACCACAGGGTTGGGAACACTGAAGCTTTCTTT. Translation: CASSRDHRVGNTEAFF. The chain combines TRBV12-3 or TRBV12-4 with TRBJ1-1; D might be TRBD1 (6 bases). V was shortened by 5 bases and J by 1 base, with 17 bases between the two germline ends. The CDR3 spans 16 residues.

This clonotype was observed a handful of times. The chain uses TRBV24-1 and TRBJ1-2; 10 nucleotides line up with TRBD1. Germline V CDR1 and CDR2: KGHDR, SFDVKD. The CDR3 has 20 amino acids. V lost 8 bases, J lost 6 bases, and 26 bases stayed unmatched. The DNA of the CDR3 is TGTGCCACCATGGTCGGGGGAAGGGTGGACAGGGGGATCGAGCGAGATGGCTACACCTTC. Its translation: CATMVGGRVDRGIERDGYTF.

The chain uses TRBV5-1 and TRBJ1-4; D gene ambiguous. This CDR3 is 15 amino acids long. CDR1 and CDR2 (germline): SGHRS, YFSETQ. Trimming removed 2 bases from V and 6 bases from J, with 14 bases in between. The CDR3 nucleotides read TGCGCCAGCAGCTTATTATTTGGTCCGGATGAAAAACTGTTTTTT. It specifies CASSLLFGPDEKLFF.

This clonotype showed up many times. The genes are TRBV4-3 and TRBJ2-1, with no clear D. This CDR3 is built from 14 residues. V was clipped by 0 bases and J by 9 bases, with 12 bases between them. The V gene's germline CDR1 is LGHNA and CDR2 YSLEER. As DNA, the CDR3 is TGCGCCAGCAGCCAAGAAGCCCTCATGGGTGAGCAGTTCTTC. Translating gives CASSQEALMGEQFF.

This clonotype was observed a handful of times. CDR3 DNA sequence: TGTGCCAGCAGCTCTTTGAGCACTGAAGCTTTCTTT. Translating gives CASSSLSTEAFF. The rearrangement joins TRBV12-3 or TRBV12-4 to TRBJ1-1; D not resolved. This CDR3 contains 12 residues. Trimming pared 6 bases from V and 4 bases from J, leaving 9 bases between.

This clonotype was seen a handful of times. The rearrangement uses TRBV9 and TRBJ1-2; weak D call: TRBD1 (5 bases). CDR1 is SGDLS and CDR2 is YYNGEE in the germline V gene. The CDR3 length is 12 residues. V was pared by 3 bases and J by 6 bases, with 9 bases between. DNA for the CDR3: TGTGCCAGCAGCGCAGCAGGGAATGGCTACACCTTC. Translating gives CASSAAGNGYTF.

The chain couples TRBV6-1 to TRBJ2-7; possible D gene TRBD1, 6 bases. The CDR3 runs to 12 residues. The V and J ends lost 5 bases and 6 bases respectively, with 11 bases between them. Per germline, CDR1 MNHNS and CDR2 SASEGT. CDR3 in amino acids: CASSPQGTEQYF. Here the CDR3 DNA reads TGTGCCAGCAGTCCACAGGGAACCGAGCAGTACTTC.

This clonotype was recorded many times. This sequence joins TRBV24-1 and TRBJ2-1, with TRBD2 as a possible D gene (5 bases). Trimming shortened V by 0 bases and J by 9 bases, and 14 bases separated the two germline ends. The CDR3 consists of 15 residues. The V gene's germline CDR1 is KGHDR and CDR2 SFDVKD. The CDR3 reads CATSDLGPDAGEQFF. The CDR3 DNA sequence: TGTGCCACCAGTGATTTGGGCCCCGACGCGGGTGAGCAGTTCTTC.

This clonotype was observed a few times. The chain is built from TRBV7-8 and TRBJ2-3, with D tentatively TRBD1 (6 bases). CDR1 is SGHVS, CDR2 FQNEAQ, per germline. The CDR3 runs 16 residues. Trimming pared 3 bases from V and 3 bases from J, leaving 16 bases between. The CDR3 nucleotides read TGTGCCAGCAGCTTCCCTCATGGGGGCCGGACAGATACGCAGTATTTT. This sequence encodes CASSFPHGGRTDTQYF.

This chain uses TRBV24-1 with TRBJ2-3; D possibly uses TRBD1 or TRBD2 (5 bases each). Germline CDR1 is KGHDR and CDR2 is SFDVKD. The CDR3 has 13 residues. Trimming stripped 10 bases from V and 2 bases from J, with 12 bases between. Here the CDR3 reads CATRGTTTDTQYF. The CDR3 DNA follows: TGTGCCACTAGAGGGACGACCACAGATACGCAGTATTTT.

The chain joins TRBV28 to TRBJ2-1; 8 bases line up with TRBD1. CDR3 length: 16 residues. The V segment lost 6 bases and the J segment 0 bases; nucleotides outside the gene matches: 7. Germline V gives CDR1 MDHEN, CDR2 SYDVKM. This CDR3 is CASRPEDRASYNEQFF. The CDR3 DNA sequence: TGTGCCAGCAGACCCGAGGACAGGGCCTCCTACAATGAGCAGTTCTTC.

The chain links TRBV20-1 to TRBJ1-5, with D possibly TRBD1 on 5 matching bases. The CDR3 contains 12 residues. The germline V gene encodes CDR1 DFQATT and CDR2 SNEGSKA (reference sequence). V was cut by 0 bases and J by 7 bases, with 7 bases left in between. CDR3 coding DNA: TGCAGTGCTAGAGACAGGGAACAGCCCCAGCATTTT. Its protein product is CSARDREQPQHF.

Ten or more counts support this clonotype. The genes are TRBV7-2 and TRBJ2-1, with D possibly called TRBD1 or TRBD2 (6 bases each). The CDR3 is 14 residues long. V was pared by 4 bases and J by 15 bases, with 22 bases between. The V gene's germline CDR1 is SGHTA and CDR2 FQGNSA. CDR3 region: CASSYNGLRGPRFF. As DNA, the CDR3 is TGTGCCAGCAGCTACAATGGACTCCGGGGGCCACGGTTCTTC. The whole variable domain, filled in from reference TRBV7-2 and TRBJ2-1, reads GAGVSQSPSNKVTEKGKDVELRCDPISGHTALYWYRQSLGQGLEFLIYFQGNSAPDKSGLPSDRFSAERTGGSVSTLTIQRTQQEDSAVYLCASSYNGLRGPRFFGPGTRLTVL.

This clonotype has more than one count but fewer than ten. This chain links TRBV5-1 with TRBJ2-2, with 7 positions matching TRBD1. Germline CDR1 SGHRS, CDR2 YFSETQ. This CDR3 region has 15 residues. J lost 4 bases, V lost 4 bases, and 7 bases had no gene match. In DNA form, the CDR3 reads TGCGCCAGCAGCCCGGCCGGGACAGTCACCGGGGAGCTGTTTTTT. Encoded protein: CASSPAGTVTGELFF.

V gene TRBV12-3 or TRBV12-4 combines with J gene TRBJ1-1; weak D call: TRBD1 (6 bases). The V end lost 3 bases, the J end lost 3 bases, and 11 bases lay between the germline ends. This CDR3 has 14 amino acids. CDR3 region: CASSFWGADTEAFF. CDR3 DNA: TGTGCCAGCAGTTTTTGGGGGGCGGACACTGAAGCTTTCTTT.

CDR3 protein: CASSLGVGELFF. The DNA for the CDR3 is TGCGCCAGCAGCTTGGGAGTCGGGGAGCTGTTTTTT. The chain recombines TRBV5-1 with TRBJ2-2, with D unresolved. V lost 0 bases and J 7 bases, leaving 4 bases between the germline ends. Germline CDR1 and CDR2: SGHRS and YFSETQ. CDR3 size: 12 residues.

V and J are TRBV7-9 and TRBJ2-7, with TRBD2 matching 10 bases. Per the germline V gene, CDR1 is SEHNR and CDR2 is FQNEAQ (reference sequence). The CDR3 runs to 15 residues. The trim removed 5 bases at V and 2 bases at J, leaving 6 bases unmatched. The CDR3 DNA follows: TGTGCCAGCAGCCGTAGCGGGGGGTCTCCCTACGAGCAGTACTTC. Residues: CASSRSGGSPYEQYF.

This clonotype showed up just a few times. This chain connects TRBV4-1 to TRBJ1-2; no definite D call. Germline-derived CDR1 and CDR2 are MGHRA and YSYEKL. The V end lost 0 bases, the J end lost 4 bases, and 18 bases lay between the germline ends. CDR3 length: 17 amino acids. CDR3 sequence: CASSQESRNGPGYGYTF. The CDR3 nucleotides read TGCGCCAGCAGCCAAGAATCTCGGAACGGCCCTGGCTATGGCTACACCTTC.

This clonotype showed up many times. The rearrangement uses TRBV7-9 and TRBJ2-5; 9 nucleotides agree with TRBD2. The CDR3 runs 14 residues. CDR1 and CDR2 from the germline V gene are SEHNR and FQNEAQ (reference sequence). The V and J ends lost 5 bases and 5 bases, in that order; junction bases with no gene match: 6. The DNA for the CDR3 is TGTGCCAGCAGCCCGGGACTAGCAGGCGAGACCCAGTACTTC. As protein: CASSPGLAGETQYF. The full variable domain, rest sourced from reference TRBV7-9 and TRBJ2-5, is DTGVSQNPRHKITKRGQNVTFRCDPISEHNRLYWYRQTLGQGPEFLTYFQNEAQLEKSRLLSDRFSAERPKGSFSTLEIQRTEQGDSAMYLCASSPGLAGETQYFGPGTRLLVL.

This clonotype was seen more than once but under ten times. The chain joins TRBV29-1 to TRBJ2-5; either TRBD1 or TRBD2 may fit D (6 bases each). Trimming cost V 3 bases and J 5 bases, with 13 bases left between them. CDR1 and CDR2 (germline): SQVTM, ANQGSEA. The CDR3 has 13 residues. The CDR3, as DNA: TGCAGCGTTGATGGGGGGCCCCTCGAGACCCAGTACTTC. It translates to CSVDGGPLETQYF. The full variable domain, completed using reference TRBV29-1 and TRBJ2-5, is SAVISQKPSRDICQRGTSLTIQCQVDSQVTMMFWYRQQPGQSLTLIATANQGSEATYESGFVIDKFPISRPNLTFSTLTVSNMSPEDSSIYLCSVDGGPLETQYFGPGTRLLVL.

This clonotype was recorded many times. The CDR3 loop is CASSVQGASSPLHF. The CDR3 DNA sequence: TGCGCCAGCAGCGTTCAGGGGGCCTCGTCACCCCTCCACTTT. This chain links TRBV5-1 with TRBJ1-6; 8 bases are shared with TRBD1. Germline CDR1 reads SGHRS; CDR2 reads YFSETQ. This CDR3 has 14 residues. The ends lost 4 bases at V and 10 bases at J; junction bases unmatched: 7.

This clonotype came up a few times. The chain recombines TRBV7-8 with TRBJ2-1, with 12 bases fitting TRBD2. Germline CDR1 and CDR2: SGHVS and FQNEAQ. Trimming took 5 bases from V and 13 from J; bases not matched to a gene: 3. The CDR3 runs 12 residues. CDR3 sequence reads: CASSQTSGGQFF. Written as DNA, the CDR3 is TGTGCCAGCAGCCAGACTAGCGGGGGACAGTTCTTC.